This T cell receptor beta chain was identified in a study of CXCR3-negative and CXCR3-positive naive CD8 T cells. Note on this clonotype: Antigen: not known.

UMI-labeled 5' RACE yielded the TRB cDNA libraries. TCRdb reprocessed the 5' RACE reads, with one entry per CDR3 protein and no DNA. This repertoire includes over 100,000 distinct CDR3 sequences. Broader study findings: Sequencing showed both naive subsets with comparably high diversity, and memory CD8+ cells much lower. Fresh PBMCs served for most assays, and CXCR3 expression fell partially after cryopreservation.

The sample was naive CXCR3- CD8+ T cells from blood. This sample's subset: CD45RO-CCR7+CD27+CD95- naive CD8+ T cells lacking CXCR3 (TNR3-). This receptor was obtained from a human donor in good health. Some clones in this sample may be carry-over from other donors' samples.

The CDR3 spells CSVASTHYEQYF. V gene TRBV29-1 combines with J gene TRBJ2-7. CDR1 is SQVTM and CDR2 is ANQGSEA in the germline V gene. CDR3 length: 12 residues.